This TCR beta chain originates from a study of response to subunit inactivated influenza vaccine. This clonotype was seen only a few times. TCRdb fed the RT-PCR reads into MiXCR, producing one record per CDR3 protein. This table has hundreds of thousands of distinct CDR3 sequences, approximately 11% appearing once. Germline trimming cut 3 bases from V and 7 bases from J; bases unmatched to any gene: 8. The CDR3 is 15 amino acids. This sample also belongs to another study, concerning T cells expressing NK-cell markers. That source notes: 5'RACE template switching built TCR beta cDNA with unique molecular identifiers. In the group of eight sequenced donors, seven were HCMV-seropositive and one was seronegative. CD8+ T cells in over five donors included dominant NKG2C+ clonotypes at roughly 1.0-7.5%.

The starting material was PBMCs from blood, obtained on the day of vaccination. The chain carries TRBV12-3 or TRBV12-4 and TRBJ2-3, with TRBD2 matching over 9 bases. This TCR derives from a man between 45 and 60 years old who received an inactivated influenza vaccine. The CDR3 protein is CASSFLAGTMNTQYF. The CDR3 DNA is TGTGCCAGCAGTTTTCTAGCGGGGACCATGAATACGCAGTATTTT.